This TCR beta chain was identified in a study of T cell changes during pregnancy in multiple sclerosis. Using immunoSEQ multiplex PCR, the repertoire was profiled, and TCRdb retains in-frame clones only, with some absent. The table lists about 46,000 clones, around 92% of them singletons. The germline gives CDR1 LNHDA, CDR2 SQIVND (reference sequence). This CDR3 region has 14 residues. V lost 4 bases to trimming and J lost 5 bases, with 14 bases between them. Source: peripheral blood, taken in the third trimester of pregnancy. This chain connects TRBV19 to TRBJ2-5; D perhaps matches TRBD2 (6 bases). The source of this sequence is a female donor with multiple sclerosis, enrolled in a pregnancy study. The CDR3 region has the DNA TGTGCCAGTAGTAAGGCGAGCGGGCACGAGACCCAGTACTTC. Its translation is CASSKASGHETQYF.